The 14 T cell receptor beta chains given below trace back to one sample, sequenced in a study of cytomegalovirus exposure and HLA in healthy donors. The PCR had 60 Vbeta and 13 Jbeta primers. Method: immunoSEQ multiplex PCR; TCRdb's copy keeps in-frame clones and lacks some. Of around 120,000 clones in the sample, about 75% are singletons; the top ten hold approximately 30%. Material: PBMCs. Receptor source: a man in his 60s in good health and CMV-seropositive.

The CDR3: CASSIGTGDSNQPQHF. The DNA of the CDR3 is TGTGCCAGCAGCATCGGGACAGGGGATAGCAATCAGCCCCAGCATTTT. The chain recombines TRBV9 with TRBJ1-5, with 10 bases lining up with TRBD1. Trimming removed 4 bases from V and 0 bases from J; junction bases left unmatched: 4. Germline V CDR1 and CDR2: SGDLS, YYNGEE. There are 16 residues in the CDR3.

This chain's CDR3 is CASRQGGVSGANVLTF. CDR3 coding DNA: TGTGCCAGTAGACAGGGGGGGGTCTCTGGGGCCAACGTCCTGACTTTC. The V and J genes are TRBV19 and TRBJ2-6, with D possibly TRBD1 on 8 matching bases. Germline CDR1 is LNHDA and CDR2 is SQIVND (reference sequence). The CDR3 is made up of 16 amino acids. Between the trimmed V and J ends, which lost 6 bases and 0 bases, there was a span of 12 bases.

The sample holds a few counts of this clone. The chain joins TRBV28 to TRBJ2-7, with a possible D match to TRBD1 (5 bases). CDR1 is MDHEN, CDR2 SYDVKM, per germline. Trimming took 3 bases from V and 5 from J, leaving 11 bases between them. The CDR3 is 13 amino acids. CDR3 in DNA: TGTGCCAGCAGTTTCATAGACAGCGACGAGCAGTACTTC. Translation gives CASSFIDSDEQYF.

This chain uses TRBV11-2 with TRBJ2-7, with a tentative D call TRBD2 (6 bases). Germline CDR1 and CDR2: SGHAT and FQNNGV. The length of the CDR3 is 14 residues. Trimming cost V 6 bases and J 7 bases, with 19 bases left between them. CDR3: CASSYVGAAGEQYF. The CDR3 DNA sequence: TGTGCCAGCAGTTATGTGGGAGCGGCGGGGGAGCAGTACTTC.

This chain's CDR3 is CASSLAPTSGQETQYF. The CDR3 coding sequence is TGCGCCAGCAGCTTGGCGCCGACTAGCGGACAAGAGACCCAGTACTTC. This chain uses TRBV5-1 with TRBJ2-5; 9 nucleotides line up with TRBD2. The CDR3 is made up of 16 amino acids. Trimming took 0 bases from V and 2 from J; bases not matched to a gene: 5. Germline CDR1 is SGHRS and CDR2 is YFSETQ. The full variable domain, in which reference TRBV5-1 and TRBJ2-5 provide the parts outside the CDR3, is KAGVTQTPRYLIKTRGQQVTLSCSPISGHRSVSWYQQTPGQGLQFLFEYFSETQRNKGNFPGRFSGRQFSNSRSEMNVSTLELGDSALYLCASSLAPTSGQETQYFGPGTRLLVL.

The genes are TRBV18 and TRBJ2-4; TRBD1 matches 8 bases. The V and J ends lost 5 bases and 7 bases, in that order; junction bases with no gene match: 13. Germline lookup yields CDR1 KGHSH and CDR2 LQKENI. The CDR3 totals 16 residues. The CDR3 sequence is CASSSLGRDRGNIQYF. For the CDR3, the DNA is TGTGCCAGCTCAAGTTTGGGCCGAGACAGGGGTAACATTCAGTACTTC.

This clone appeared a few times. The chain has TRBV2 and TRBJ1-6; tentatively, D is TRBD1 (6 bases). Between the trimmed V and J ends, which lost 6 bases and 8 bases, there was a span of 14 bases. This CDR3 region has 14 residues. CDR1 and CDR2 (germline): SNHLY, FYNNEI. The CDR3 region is CASSRTGIYSPLHF. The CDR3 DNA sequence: TGTGCCAGCAGCAGAACAGGGATATATTCACCCCTCCACTTT.

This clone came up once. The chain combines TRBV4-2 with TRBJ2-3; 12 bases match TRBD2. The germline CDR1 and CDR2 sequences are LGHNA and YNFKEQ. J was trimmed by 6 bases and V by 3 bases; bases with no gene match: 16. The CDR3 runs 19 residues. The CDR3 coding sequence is TGTGCCAGCAGCCACCGATCCTACACTAGCGGGGGGTCGGAGGATACGCAGTATTTT. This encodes CASSHRSYTSGGSEDTQYF.

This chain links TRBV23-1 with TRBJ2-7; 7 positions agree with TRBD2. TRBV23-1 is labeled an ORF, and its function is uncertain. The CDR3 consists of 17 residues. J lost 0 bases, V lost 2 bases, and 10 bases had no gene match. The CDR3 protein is CASSQLPTSECSYEQYF. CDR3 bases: TGCGCCAGCAGTCAACTACCAACTAGCGAATGCTCCTACGAGCAGTACTTC.

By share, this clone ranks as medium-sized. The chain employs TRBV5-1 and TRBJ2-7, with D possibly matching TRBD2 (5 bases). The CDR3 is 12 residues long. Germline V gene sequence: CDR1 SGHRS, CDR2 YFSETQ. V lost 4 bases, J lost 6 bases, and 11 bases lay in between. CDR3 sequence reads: CASSQVGSEQYF. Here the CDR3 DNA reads TGCGCCAGCAGCCAGGTTGGGAGCGAGCAGTACTTC.

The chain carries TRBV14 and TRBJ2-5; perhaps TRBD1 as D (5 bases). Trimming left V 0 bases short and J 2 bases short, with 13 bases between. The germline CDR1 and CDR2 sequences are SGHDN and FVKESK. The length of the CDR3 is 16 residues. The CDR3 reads CASSQDMTEYQETQYF. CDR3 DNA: TGTGCCAGCAGCCAAGATATGACAGAATATCAAGAGACCCAGTACTTC.

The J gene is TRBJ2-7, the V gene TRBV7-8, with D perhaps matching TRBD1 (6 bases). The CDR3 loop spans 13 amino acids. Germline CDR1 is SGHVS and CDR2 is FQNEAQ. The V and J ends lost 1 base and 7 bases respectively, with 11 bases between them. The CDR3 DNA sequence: TGTGCCAGCAGCTTAGAGGGCAGGGGTGAGCAGTACTTC. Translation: CASSLEGRGEQYF.

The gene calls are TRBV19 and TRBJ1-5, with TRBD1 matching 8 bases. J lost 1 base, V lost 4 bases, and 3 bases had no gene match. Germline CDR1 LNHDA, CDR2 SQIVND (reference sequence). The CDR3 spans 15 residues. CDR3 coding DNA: TGTGCCAGTAGTAGGACAGGGCAAAGCAATCAGCCCCAGCATTTT. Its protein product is CASSRTGQSNQPQHF.

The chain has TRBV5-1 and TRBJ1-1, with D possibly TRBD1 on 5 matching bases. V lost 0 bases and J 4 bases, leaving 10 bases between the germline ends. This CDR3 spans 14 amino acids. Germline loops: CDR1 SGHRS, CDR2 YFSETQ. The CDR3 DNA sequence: TGCGCCAGCAGCTTGGTAGGGGCCGGCACTGAAGCTTTCTTT. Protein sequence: CASSLVGAGTEAFF.